The rows below give T cell receptor beta chains drawn from one sample of a study of patients and donors after allogeneic stem cell transplantation. Each CDR3 protein gets one entry after TCRdb re-called the RT-PCR reads with MiXCR. The repertoire has more than 850,000 distinct CDR3 sequences, about a sixth of them found once; the top ten carry around 5.5%. Sample: blood, either unsorted or a sorted T cell fraction (not recorded which). Every receptor here comes from a human donor who was either an allogeneic HSCT recipient or a stem cell or donor lymphocyte infusion donor (not recorded which). It is not recorded whose cells these are; they may come from a transplant donor. The CDR3 runs from the conserved cysteine through the conserved F or W. A D gene is named only where the DNA matches it firmly. Size values are once, few and many counts, or a class for expanded clones, and some rows have none.

clone_size: once; cdr3_length: 15; j_call: TRBJ1-1; d_call: -; v_call: TRBV6-1; cdr3_aa: CASSKNAGKNTEAFF; cdr3_nt: TGTGCCAGCAGTAAAAATGCGGGGAAGAACACTGAAGCTTTCTTT
clone_size: -; cdr3_length: 14; j_call: TRBJ2-7; d_call: TRBD1; v_call: TRBV5-5; cdr3_aa: CASSWGGQGNEQYF; cdr3_nt: TGTGCCAGCAGCTGGGGGGGACAGGGGAACGAGCAGTACTTC
clone_size: few; cdr3_length: 12; j_call: TRBJ1-1; d_call: -; v_call: TRBV9; cdr3_aa: CASSDQDTEAFF; cdr3_nt: TGTGCCAGCAGCGATCAGGACACTGAAGCTTTCTTT
clone_size: -; cdr3_length: 17; j_call: TRBJ2-2; d_call: TRBD2; v_call: TRBV12-3/TRBV12-4; cdr3_aa: CASSLSRGGLNTGELFF; cdr3_nt: TGTGCCAGCAGTTTAAGTCGCGGGGGGCTAAACACCGGGGAGCTGTTTTTT
clone_size: few; cdr3_length: 13; j_call: TRBJ1-2; d_call: -; v_call: TRBV12-3/TRBV12-4; cdr3_aa: CASSLLKGHGYTF; cdr3_nt: TGTGCCAGCAGTTTACTAAAGGGACATGGCTACACCTTC
clone_size: many; cdr3_length: 15; j_call: TRBJ2-4; d_call: -; v_call: TRBV12-3/TRBV12-4; cdr3_aa: CASSFGLGAKNIQYF; cdr3_nt: TGTGCCAGCAGTTTCGGGTTGGGAGCCAAAAACATTCAGTACTTC
clone_size: few; cdr3_length: 14; j_call: TRBJ1-1; d_call: TRBD1; v_call: TRBV4-1; cdr3_aa: CASSARQGSTEAFF; cdr3_nt: TGCGCCAGCAGCGCCCGACAGGGGTCCACTGAAGCTTTCTTT
clone_size: few; cdr3_length: 16; j_call: TRBJ1-6; d_call: -; v_call: TRBV6-1; cdr3_aa: CASSSEVPFYNSPLHF; cdr3_nt: TGTGCCAGCAGCTCGGAGGTACCATTCTATAATTCACCCCTCCACTTT
clone_size: -; cdr3_length: 14; j_call: TRBJ1-4; d_call: TRBD1; v_call: TRBV4-1; cdr3_aa: CASSQVKGAGKLFF; cdr3_nt: TGCGCCAGCAGCCAAGTGAAGGGGGCGGGAAAACTGTTTTTT
clone_size: -; cdr3_length: 15; j_call: TRBJ2-3; d_call: -; v_call: TRBV6-2/TRBV6-3; cdr3_aa: CASSWLQLATDTQYF; cdr3_nt: TGTGCCAGCAGTTGGCTCCAACTAGCAACGGATACGCAGTATTTT